The next 24 T cell receptor beta chains were all read from a single sample in a study of T cell repertoires in ileal Crohn's disease. Repertoires were generated with immunoSEQ multiplex PCR, while TCRdb's copy carries only in-frame clones and drops some. This sample has 3,500 to 4,500 clones; roughly 76% occur once, and the top ten carry approximately 13%. Source material: ileal tissue. Source of these receptors: an adult with Crohn's disease.

This clone was seen only a few times. A read error may account for a junction end that differs from germline. The V call is TRBV19, the J call TRBJ1-1; 9 nucleotides align to TRBD1. The germline V gene encodes CDR1 LNHDA and CDR2 SQIVND (reference sequence). The CDR3 is made up of 13 amino acids. CDR3 nucleotides: TGTGCCAGTAGTGTAGACAGGGGGATTGAAGCTTTCTTT. As protein: CASSVDRGIEAFF.

This clone is categorized as large. V is TRBV5-1 and J is TRBJ2-1; a weak D match, TRBD1 (6 bases). Per germline, CDR1 SGHRS and CDR2 YFSETQ. CDR3 length: 14 amino acids. Trimming removed 4 bases from V and 5 bases from J, with 13 bases in between. The CDR3 reads CASSQGDKHNEQFF. CDR3 bases: TGCGCCAGCAGCCAAGGGGACAAACACAATGAGCAGTTCTTC.

This clone is categorized as large. DNA for the CDR3: TGTGCCAGCAGTGCCGGGGAGAACACTGAAGCTTTCTTT. Encoded protein: CASSAGENTEAFF. V is TRBV6-4 and J is TRBJ1-1; the D is unclear. V gave up 4 bases and J gave up 1 base, with 7 bases separating them. This CDR3 region has 13 residues. Germline V lookup: CDR1 MRHNA, CDR2 SNTAGT.

The table lists this clone with a few counts. The chain employs TRBV6-5 and TRBJ1-2, with 7 nucleotides matching TRBD1. The J segment lost 3 bases and the V segment lost 5 bases, leaving 3 bases of the junction unmatched. This CDR3 has 13 amino acids. CDR1 and CDR2 (germline): MNHEY, SVGAGI. CDR3 in DNA: TGTGCCAGCAGTGCTGACAGGGACTATGGCTACACCTTC. Translated, it gives CASSADRDYGYTF.

The V call is TRBV4-1, the J call TRBJ2-1, with D perhaps TRBD1 (5 bases). Germline V gene sequence: CDR1 MGHRA, CDR2 YSYEKL. The CDR3 is 16 amino acids. V lost 4 bases and J 10 bases, leaving 23 bases between the germline ends. In nucleotides, the CDR3 is TGCGCCAGCAGCCCCATATCTGTCGGAACCCACAGGGAGCAGTTCTTC. This translates into CASSPISVGTHREQFF.

J is TRBJ2-5 and V is TRBV7-3; 10 bases match TRBD1. The J segment lost 6 bases and the V segment lost 4 bases, leaving 5 bases of the junction unmatched. Germline V gene lookup returns CDR1 SGHTA and CDR2 FQGTGA. There are 14 residues in the CDR3. CDR3 nucleotide sequence: TGTGCCAGCAGCTCAGGGGACAGGGGAAAGACCCAGTACTTC. This gives the protein CASSSGDRGKTQYF.

The rearrangement joins TRBV15 to TRBJ1-2, with D perhaps TRBD1 (6 bases). CDR1 and CDR2 from the germline V gene are LNHNV and YYDKDF (reference sequence). V was cut by 5 bases and J by 5 bases, with 18 bases left in between. This CDR3 has 15 residues. This CDR3 is CATSSRQDRVYGYTF. For the CDR3, the DNA is TGTGCCACCAGCTCCCGACAGGATAGGGTTTATGGCTACACCTTC. Together with reference TRBV15 and TRBJ1-2, the CDR3 gives the full variable domain: DAMVIQNPRYQVTQFGKPVTLSCSQTLNHNVMYWYQQKSSQAPKLLFHYYDKDFNNEADTPDNFQSRRPNTSFCFLDIRSPGLGDTAMYLCATSSRQDRVYGYTFGSGTRLTVV.

This rearrangement joins TRBV27 to TRBJ1-2; TRBD1 is a possible D gene (5 bases). The CDR3 loop spans 14 amino acids. Trimming took 3 bases from V and 4 from J, leaving 12 bases between them. Germline V gene sequence: CDR1 MNHEY, CDR2 SMNVEV (reference sequence). DNA for the CDR3: TGTGCCAGCAGTTTTGGGGGGGGTGCCTATGGCTACACCTTC. It encodes CASSFGGGAYGYTF.

The chain employs TRBV4-2 and TRBJ2-2; TRBD2 agrees at 12 bases. Per the germline V gene, CDR1 is LGHNA and CDR2 is YNFKEQ. The CDR3 is 17 amino acids. V trimming: 4 bases; J trimming: 5 bases; junction bases outside the gene matches: 8. Written as DNA, the CDR3 is TGTGCCAGCAGCCTCGACTCCGGGACTAGCGGGACCGGGGAGCTGTTTTTT. It specifies CASSLDSGTSGTGELFF.

This clone was picked up a small number of times. The gene calls are TRBV6-1 and TRBJ2-7; the match to TRBD2 covers 7 bases. Trimming removed 3 bases from V and 5 bases from J; junction bases left unmatched: 7. The CDR3 loop spans 14 amino acids. The germline gives CDR1 MNHNS, CDR2 SASEGT. CDR3: CASSDQWGGDEQYV. The CDR3 DNA reads as TGTGCCAGCAGTGATCAGTGGGGGGGAGACGAGCAGTACGTC.

The chain is built from TRBV7-3 and TRBJ2-2, with TRBD2 identical over 9 bases. Germline V lookup: CDR1 SGHTA, CDR2 FQGTGA. V shed 3 bases, J shed 5 bases, and the junction held 4 bases outside the gene matches. CDR3 size: 15 residues. The CDR3 loop reads CASSFSGSETGELFF. In DNA, the CDR3 is TGTGCCAGCAGCTTTAGCGGGAGCGAAACCGGGGAGCTGTTTTTT.

The chain recombines TRBV6-6 with TRBJ2-7, with D unresolved. Looked up from germline, CDR1 is MNHNY and CDR2 is SVGAGI (reference sequence). This CDR3 has 13 residues. V lost 2 bases and J lost 0, with 5 bases in between. The CDR3 here is CASSYRSSYEQYV. The CDR3 nucleotides read TGTGCCAGCAGTTACCGGAGCTCCTACGAGCAGTACGTC.

The chain employs TRBV5-1 and TRBJ2-7, with 8 bases aligning to TRBD1. The germline CDR1 and CDR2 sequences are SGHRS and YFSETQ. The CDR3 has 15 residues. CDR3 in amino acids: CASSPGQGPYYEQYV. The CDR3 DNA sequence: TGTGCCAGCAGCCCCGGACAGGGACCCTACTACGAGCAGTACGTC.

This clone turned up a few times. The chain uses TRBV2 and TRBJ1-1; D might be TRBD1 (6 bases). V was trimmed by 6 bases and J by 0 bases, leaving 14 bases between them. Germline loops: CDR1 SNHLY, CDR2 FYNNEI. CDR3 length equals 15 residues. In DNA form, the CDR3 reads TGTGCCAGCAGCCCGGACAGCCCGATGAACACTGAAGCTTTCTTT. It encodes CASSPDSPMNTEAFF.

The chain combines TRBV4-3 with TRBJ2-7; D is undetermined. The CDR3 is made up of 15 amino acids. CDR1 and CDR2 from the germline V gene are LGHNA and YSLEER. V lost 0 bases to trimming and J lost 2 bases, with 11 bases between them. CDR3 coding DNA: TGCGCCAGCAGCCAAGAAATAACAGCTACCTACGAGCAGTACTTC. Its protein product is CASSQEITATYEQYF.

This clone was seen more than once but under ten times. The chain joins TRBV2 to TRBJ1-2, with D unresolved. V gave up 4 bases and J gave up 0 bases, with 6 bases separating them. CDR3 length: 13 residues. CDR1 SNHLY and CDR2 FYNNEI come from the germline V gene. The CDR3 DNA sequence: TGTGCCAGCAGTGGAGGATCTAACTATGGCTACACCTTC. Translated: CASSGGSNYGYTF.

The chain uses TRBV6-1 and TRBJ2-5, with 10 positions matching TRBD1. Germline trimming cut 2 bases from V and 4 bases from J; bases unmatched to any gene: 4. Per germline, CDR1 MNHNS and CDR2 SASEGT. There are 15 residues in the CDR3. CDR3 protein: CASSEQGTGAETQYF. The CDR3, as DNA: TGTGCCAGCAGTGAACAGGGGACAGGGGCAGAGACCCAGTACTTC.

Only a few counts were recorded for this clone. A read error may produce the germline difference seen at one junction end. The chain links TRBV5-1 to TRBJ2-3; maybe TRBD2 (5 bases). This CDR3 spans 15 amino acids. Germline values: CDR1 SGHRS, CDR2 YFSETQ. CDR3 sequence: CASSLAGDGTDTQYF. For the CDR3, the DNA is TGTGCCAGCAGCTTGGCCGGGGATGGTACAGATACGCAGTATTTT.

The chain combines TRBV4-3 with TRBJ1-1; D is unclear. V was clipped by 2 bases and J by 2 bases, with 9 bases between them. The CDR3 consists of 14 residues. Germline lookup yields CDR1 LGHNA and CDR2 YSLEER. This CDR3 is CASSQRTANTEAFF. CDR3 nucleotides: TGCGCCAGCAGCCAAAGAACAGCCAACACTGAAGCTTTCTTT.

The chain uses TRBV2 and TRBJ1-1; D is unresolved. The CDR3 length is 14 residues. Trimming cost V 6 bases and J 3 bases, with 14 bases left between them. The germline CDR1 and CDR2 sequences are SNHLY and FYNNEI. The CDR3 DNA reads TGTGCCAGCAGGGCACGGGCCGGGGACACTGAAGCTTTCTTT. Translating gives CASRARAGDTEAFF.

The rearrangement uses TRBV30 and TRBJ1-5; TRBD1 matches at 9 bases. Trimming removed 7 bases from V and 4 bases from J; junction bases left unmatched: 5. Germline V CDR1 and CDR2: GTSNPN, SVGIG (reference sequence). The CDR3 spans 13 residues. CDR3 region: CALDRGQNQPQHF. In DNA, the CDR3 is TGTGCCTTGGACAGGGGTCAAAATCAGCCCCAGCATTTT. Variable domain in full (rest from reference TRBV30 and TRBJ1-5): SQTIHQWPATLVQPVGSPLSLECTVEGTSNPNLYWYRQAAGRGLQLLFYSVGIGQISSEVPQNLSASRPQDRQFILSSKKLLLSDSGFYLCALDRGQNQPQHFGDGTRLSIL.

The chain has TRBV30 and TRBJ1-1, with unresolved D. Between the trimmed V and J ends, which lost 1 base and 1 base, there was a span of 7 bases. This CDR3 has 13 residues. Germline V gives CDR1 GTSNPN, CDR2 SVGIG (reference sequence). CDR3 sequence reads: CAWSGPGNTEAFF. In DNA, the CDR3 is TGTGCCTGGAGTGGTCCCGGGAACACTGAAGCTTTCTTT.

The chain uses TRBV30 and TRBJ2-7, with 7 bases identical to TRBD2. Unmatched junction bases numbered 2, after V lost 3 bases and J lost 0 bases. From germline, CDR1 is GTSNPN and CDR2 SVGIG (reference sequence). This CDR3 has 13 amino acids. The CDR3 loop reads CAWRERDSYEQYV. The CDR3 DNA follows: TGTGCCTGGAGAGAGCGGGACTCCTACGAGCAGTACGTC.

This sequence joins TRBV6-5 and TRBJ2-3; tentatively, D is TRBD2 (6 bases). The CDR3 totals 13 residues. Germline loops: CDR1 MNHEY, CDR2 SVGAGI. V shed 5 bases and J shed 5 bases, with 11 bases lying between them. The CDR3 is CASSPPGRDTQYF. The CDR3 nucleotides read TGTGCCAGCAGTCCCCCCGGGAGAGATACGCAGTATTTT.